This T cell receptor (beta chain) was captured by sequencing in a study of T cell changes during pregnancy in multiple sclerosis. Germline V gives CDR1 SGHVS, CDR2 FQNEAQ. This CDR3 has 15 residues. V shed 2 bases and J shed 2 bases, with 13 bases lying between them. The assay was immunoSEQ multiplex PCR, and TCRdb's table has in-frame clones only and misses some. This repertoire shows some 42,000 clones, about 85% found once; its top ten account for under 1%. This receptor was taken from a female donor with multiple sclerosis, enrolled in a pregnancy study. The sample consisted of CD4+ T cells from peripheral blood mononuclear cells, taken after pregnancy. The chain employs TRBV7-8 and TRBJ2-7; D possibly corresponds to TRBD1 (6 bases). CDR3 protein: CASSLMGASTYEQYF. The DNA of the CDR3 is TGTGCCAGCAGCTTAATGGGGGCGAGCACCTACGAGCAGTACTTC. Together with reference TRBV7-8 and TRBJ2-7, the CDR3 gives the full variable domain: GAGVSQSPRYKVAKRGQDVALRCDPISGHVSLFWYQQALGQGPEFLTYFQNEAQLDKSGLPSDRFFAERPEGSVSTLKIQRTQQEDSAVYLCASSLMGASTYEQYFGPGTRLTVT.